This is a list of T cell receptor beta chains from one sample in a study of PD-1 blockade in classical Hodgkin lymphoma. Assay: immunoSEQ multiplex PCR; the TCRdb copy retains only in-frame clones and omits some. The repertoire has 27,000 or so clones, roughly 72% of them found once; the top ten carry less than 4.5%. The sequences come from peripheral blood mononuclear cells (PBMCs), collected before the fourth cycle of nivolumab. The receptors come from a human donor with classical Hodgkin lymphoma. CDR3s include the opening cysteine and the closing phenylalanine or tryptophan. A D gene is named only where the DNA matches it firmly. Part of the rows lack a size; the others show once, few, many or a class for expanded clones.

TRBV6-1	NA	TRBJ1-4	TRBD1	TGTGCCAGCAGAACCCCCAGGGGGCTTCGTGAAAAACTGTTTTTT	CASRTPRGLREKLFF
TRBV25-1	NA	TRBJ1-1	NA	TGTGCCAGCAGTGAATCATGGGGGGCGGTTGAAGCTTTCTTT	CASSESWGAVEAFF
TRBV7-6	NA	TRBJ2-1	NA	TGTGCCAGCAGCTTAGTCCTCAATGAGCAGTTCTTC	CASSLVLNEQFF
TRBV5-5	NA	TRBJ2-3	TRBD1	TGTGCCAGCAGCTTAGTCGGGACAGGGGGAGAGACGCAGTATTTT	CASSLVGTGGETQYF
TRBV19	NA	TRBJ2-5	TRBD1	TGTGCCAGTACCTCCGGGACAGGGAAGACCCAGTACTTC	CASTSGTGKTQYF
TRBV27	NA	TRBJ2-1	TRBD2	TGTGCCAGCAGTTTCCTAGCGGGAGGGGATGAGCAGTTCTTC	CASSFLAGGDEQFF
TRBV28	NA	TRBJ1-5	NA	TGTGCCAGCACCCGGAGTCTCTCGGGTCCCCAGCATTTT	CASTRSLSGPQHF
TRBV7-3	NA	TRBJ2-1	TRBD1	TGTGCCAGCAGCCCGATGTCGGGACAGGGATACAATGAGCAGTTCTTC	CASSPMSGQGYNEQFF
TRBV7-8	NA	TRBJ2-1	NA	TGTGCCAGCAGCTTAGGTCCCCTAGTAGGTGAGCAGTTCTTC	CASSLGPLVGEQFF
TRBV30	NA	TRBJ2-7	NA	TGTGCCTGGAGGGTGGTTCCAGGAGTGGAGCAGTACTTC	CAWRVVPGVEQYF
TRBV6-5	NA	TRBJ2-7	NA	TGTGCCAGCAGTTACAGGGACAACTCCTACGAGCAGTACTTC	CASSYRDNSYEQYF
TRBV11-2	NA	TRBJ1-2	NA	TGTGCCAGCAGCCCCACGGCGGCCTATGGCTACACCTTC	CASSPTAAYGYTF
TRBV4-3	NA	TRBJ2-5	NA	TGCGCCAGCAGCCCCCCTCCCGGGAGATCGTCAAGTCAAGAGACCCAGTACTTC	CASSPPPGRSSSQETQYF
TRBV7-9	few	TRBJ1-4	TRBD1	TGTGCCAGCAGCTTAATAGGACAGGAAGAGGAAAAACTGTTTTTT	CASSLIGQEEEKLFF
TRBV7-9	NA	TRBJ1-1	NA	TGTGCCAGCAGCTTAGGCGTCGGACGCCGGCAGCGAGCTTTCTTT	CASSLGVGRRQRAFF
TRBV23-1	few	TRBJ1-2	TRBD1	TGCGCCAGCAGTCAGTGGACAGGGGAGAGCTATGGCTACACCTTC	CASSQWTGESYGYTF
TRBV10-3	few	TRBJ2-7	TRBD1	TGTGCCATCAGTGGGGGAAGGGACAGGGTCGACGAGCAGTACTTC	CAISGGRDRVDEQYF
TRBV9	NA	TRBJ2-2	TRBD1	TGTGCCAGCAGCTTAGGGCCAGGGGGTACCGGGGAGCTGTTTTTT	CASSLGPGGTGELFF
TRBV7-2	NA	TRBJ2-7	TRBD1	TGTGCCAGCAGCTTCGGGACAGGTGGATCCTACGAGCAGTACTTC	CASSFGTGGSYEQYF
TRBV10-2	NA	TRBJ1-4	NA	TGCGCCAGCAGTGTAGACAGGAATGAAAAACTGTTTTTT	CASSVDRNEKLFF
TRBV2	once	TRBJ2-7	TRBD2	TGTGCCAGCGAGGGACTAGCGGACGAGCAGTACTTC	CASEGLADEQYF
TRBV18	NA	TRBJ2-6	NA	TGTGCCAGCTCACCGGGGCAGGGATCTGGGGCCAACGTCCTGACTTTC	CASSPGQGSGANVLTF
TRBV28	NA	TRBJ1-1	NA	TGTGCCAGCAGCCCGGGGTATAACACTGAAGCTTTCTTT	CASSPGYNTEAFF
TRBV27	few	TRBJ2-1	TRBD2	TGTGCCAGCAGACTAGCGGGAGAGGGTGGGTGCTACAATGAGCAGTTCTTC	CASRLAGEGGCYNEQFF
TRBV7-2	NA	TRBJ2-7	TRBD2	TGTGCCAGCAGCCCACTAGCGGGAGTCCACGAGCAGTACTTC	CASSPLAGVHEQYF
TRBV7-2	NA	TRBJ2-7	NA	TGTGCCAGCAGCTCCTCGGGACAATACTACGAGCAGTACTTC	CASSSSGQYYEQYF
TRBV29-1	NA	TRBJ2-1	NA	TGCAGCGTCCGCAGGAATGAGCAGTTCTTC	CSVRRNEQFF
TRBV19	once	TRBJ2-1	NA	TGTGCCAGTAGTATAGCTAGAGGGGCCTACAATGAGCAGTTCTTC	CASSIARGAYNEQFF
TRBV9	NA	TRBJ2-1	NA	TGTGCCAGCAGTAGAGGCGGCCCGGGGAACAATGAGCAGTTCTTC	CASSRGGPGNNEQFF
TRBV10-3	NA	TRBJ2-3	NA	TGTGCCATCAGTGAGTCGACAGTGAGGACAGATACGCAGTATTTT	CAISESTVRTDTQYF
TRBV7-9	NA	TRBJ2-1	NA	TGTGCCAGCAGCCCTGGGGGCGGTCGCTCCTACAATGAGCAGTTCTTC	CASSPGGGRSYNEQFF
TRBV29-1	NA	TRBJ1-5	NA	TGCAGCGTCATCTGGGGGAATCAGCCCCAGCATTTT	CSVIWGNQPQHF
TRBV5-4	NA	TRBJ2-7	NA	TGTGCCAGCAGAGCTGGGGAATCTTACGAGCAGTACTTC	CASRAGESYEQYF
TRBV4-2	NA	TRBJ2-5	NA	TGTGCCAGCAGCCAAGATAAGACTAGTCTAGAGACCCAGTACTTC	CASSQDKTSLETQYF
TRBV7-2	NA	TRBJ2-5	NA	TGTGCCAGCAGTCCTCCCCCGTTAGAAGAGACCCAGTACTTC	CASSPPPLEETQYF
TRBV27	NA	TRBJ2-7	TRBD1	TGTGCCAGCAGTATCGGACAGGCATACGAGCAGTACTTC	CASSIGQAYEQYF
TRBV2	few	TRBJ2-5	TRBD2	TGTGCCAGCATTGGACTAGCGGGGGGGAAGACCCAGTACTTC	CASIGLAGGKTQYF
TRBV5-6	NA	TRBJ2-1	NA	TGTGCCAGCAGCTTGGGGGGTTTGACGGGGACCAGGGAGCAGTTCTTC	CASSLGGLTGTREQFF
TRBV10-1	NA	TRBJ2-1	TRBD1	TGCGCCAGCAGTGAAAGAGGGGGCTTAAGCTACAATGAGCAGTTCTTC	CASSERGGLSYNEQFF
TRBV10-3	NA	TRBJ1-2	TRBD1	TGTGCCATCAGGAGCCCCCTTGGGAGACAGGGGAGAATGAACTATGGCTACACCTTC	CAIRSPLGRQGRMNYGYTF
TRBV27	NA	TRBJ1-1	TRBD1	TGTGCCAGCAGTTTCCGGGGGACAGGGGGCACCACTGAAGCTTTCTTT	CASSFRGTGGTTEAFF
TRBV5-6	NA	TRBJ1-2	NA	TGTGCCAGCAGCTTGGTAGCAGGGGTTGTTCAATACTATGGCTACACCTTC	CASSLVAGVVQYYGYTF
TRBV5-1	NA	TRBJ1-1	TRBD1	TGCGCCAGCAGCTTGAACAGGGGGCAAACTGAAGCTTTCTTT	CASSLNRGQTEAFF
TRBV4-2	NA	TRBJ1-2	NA	TGTGCCAGCAGCCGAGAGAACTATGGCTACACCTTC	CASSRENYGYTF
TRBV7-3	NA	TRBJ2-1	TRBD2	TGTGCCAGCAGCTTAAGGGCACTAGCGGGGGACTACAATGAGCAGTTCTTC	CASSLRALAGDYNEQFF
TRBV2	NA	TRBJ1-2	NA	TGTGCCAGCAGCCGTGACAGTCTCTATGGCTACACCTTC	CASSRDSLYGYTF
TRBV6-5	NA	TRBJ1-5	NA	TGTGCCGTCGGTTCAGCAGGGAGCAATCAGCCCCAGCATTTT	CAVGSAGSNQPQHF
TRBV7-7	NA	TRBJ2-5	NA	TGTGCCAGCAGCTTGAGAGGGGCAGAGACCCAGTACTTC	CASSLRGAETQYF